The text below deals with one T cell receptor (beta chain). This clone was counted once. What this receptor recognizes is not known. No base qualities exist here, and no much larger clone lies one base off it. The immunoSEQ Assay, a bias-controlled multiplex PCR, was used to amplify TCRbeta CDR3 regions from genomic DNA. The authors' pipeline ran thus. The number of nucleated cells in each sample was estimated from the amplification of reference gene primers within the assay. To quantify the absolute abundance of each unique TCRbeta CDR3 rearrangement, sequence reads were collapsed and filtered. For each sample, productive Simpson clonality was calculated as the square root of Simpson's diversity index across productive rearrangements. The immuneACCESS repertoire file appears here via TCRdb, limited to in-frame rearrangements. These files lack a portion of the clones; in checked studies, under half of the deficit traces to unresolved V genes, and the cause of the others is not known. V and J calls and clone size are copied from that table; D and trimming were computed from the DNA. In all, the sample holds around 190,000 clones, and 85% to 90% of those were seen once. The ten largest clonotypes hold about 26% of the sample.

This sample is part of a study of blood T cell repertoires in COVID-19 (dated by TCRdb to 2020 to 2022). Context from the whole study: For ImmuneRACE Cohort 3, a participant was defined as recovered based on two consecutive negative NP/OP PCR tests, clearance by a healthcare professional, or resolution of symptoms. The sample metadata nearly always contained a de-identified subject ID, COVID-19 status, age in years and sex. The prospective study material was composed of cDNA or gDNA derived from T cells, B-cell-depleted T cells, or PBMCs. Where available, HLA class I and class II types were obtained from metadata supplied by the sample provider rather than from assay-based typing. The samples were drawn from two sources: the first 160 participants of the ongoing ImmuneRACE study, and 1,200 or so subjects contributed by 6 global collaborators. The repertoires were released in a freely available public database intended as a resource for research on the immune response to SARS-CoV-2. The collaborator samples originated in the United States, Italy and Spain and spanned the acute and convalescent phases of COVID-19. Subjects who had been exposed to COVID-19, were actively infected with it, or had recovered from it provided the deeply sampled blood TCRbeta repertoires that made up the dataset. General findings and caveats noted by the study authors: The amount of clinical and demographic metadata varied by source and participant and was provided uncurated.

Enrolling through a virtual design, the prospective study's participants ranged in age from roughly 18 to 90 years and lived across 24 United States geographic areas. To assign participants to cohorts, the prospective study relied on clinical history that participants themselves reported in a screening survey and a study questionnaire. Each participant in the prospective study had whole blood, serum and a nasopharyngeal or oropharyngeal swab collected by mobile phlebotomists. Over an approximately 2-month period, participants in the prospective study had the option of providing additional blood draws and questionnaires. Blood samples from the prospective study were shipped frozen or at room temperature prior to DNA extraction. Sequences MNHEY (CDR1) and SMNVEV (CDR2) are obtained from the germline V gene (reference sequence). The junction carries 9 bases between V and J, which are trimmed by 3 bases and 1 base respectively. The CDR3 covers 14 residues, taking in both the cysteine and the phenylalanine. Here the CDR3 DNA is all that survives: 42 bases in frame from base 1.

The clonotype originates from a woman in her thirties or forties in a cohort exposed to, infected with or recovered from COVID-19 (not recorded which). Sequenced input: PBMCs or T cells enriched from blood (not recorded which). This sequence uses TRBV27 and TRBJ1-2; TRBD1 could be the D gene, as 5 bases match. The CDR3 loop reads CASSLWQGNYGYTF. The sequenced DNA: TGTGCCAGCAGTTTGTGGCAGGGTAACTATGGCTACACCTTC.